Sequencing of this TCR beta chain was carried out in a study of cytomegalovirus exposure and HLA in healthy donors. V lost 2 bases, J lost 0 bases, and 11 bases lay in between. The CDR3 sequence is 15 residues long. CDR1 is MDHEN and CDR2 is SYDVKM in the germline V gene. Study observations and caveats: In vitro work confirmed that three CMV-associated chains recognize CMV antigens. A missense variant in DCLRE1C was later tied to TCR beta V- and J-gene trimming.

Primers included in the PCR were 60 Vbeta and 13 Jbeta primers. Authors' data handling: In a later analysis, some 10 million of some 80 million unique beta chains occurred in at least two donors. The data were produced by immunoSEQ multiplex PCR, yet TCRdb's version contains in-frame clones alone and is incomplete. V, J and clone size are taken as reported in that table, and D and trimming were inferred from the DNA itself. Here the sample table reports 200,000 to 250,000 clones. A note on this clone: Its antigen is unidentified.

The clonotype comes from a woman in her twenties or thirties in good health and CMV-seropositive. This chain joins TRBV28 and TRBJ2-7, with D possibly matching TRBD2 (6 bases). Sequencing was performed on PBMCs. The CDR3 is CASSLGGLISYEQYF. CDR3 coding DNA: TGTGCCAGCAGTTTAGGGGGGTTGATCTCCTACGAGCAGTACTTC.